The 23 T cell receptor beta chains reported below all come from one sample, sequenced in a study of CD8 T cells in ankylosing spondylitis. TCRdb re-called the 5' RACE reads through MiXCR, storing one row per CDR3 protein. This repertoire shows 150,000 to 250,000 distinct CDR3 sequences, roughly 13% found once; its top ten account for approximately 17%. Sequencing input: blood, either unsorted or a sorted T cell fraction (not recorded which). All receptors come from a male donor with ankylosing spondylitis or in good health (not recorded which).

V is TRBV7-8 and J is TRBJ2-3; D is unresolved. V was shortened by 1 base and J by 2 bases, with 4 bases between the two germline ends. Germline lookup yields CDR1 SGHVS and CDR2 FQNEAQ. This CDR3 is built from 13 residues. The DNA of the CDR3 is TGTGCCAGCAGCTTAGATGACACAGATACGCAGTATTTT. Protein: CASSLDDTDTQYF.

The chain uses TRBV27 and TRBJ2-7; D perhaps matches TRBD1 (5 bases). CDR1 is MNHEY and CDR2 is SMNVEV in the germline V gene (reference sequence). Trimming took 2 bases from V and 0 from J, leaving 11 bases between them. The CDR3 is made up of 15 amino acids. The DNA of the CDR3 is TGTGCCAGCAGTTTAAGGTCAGACAGCTCCTACGAGCAGTACTTC. It translates to CASSLRSDSSYEQYF.

The gene calls are TRBV7-2 and TRBJ2-7; a weak D match, TRBD2 (6 bases). Trimming stripped 5 bases from V and 2 bases from J, with 10 bases between. The CDR3 consists of 13 residues. The germline V gene has CDR1 SGHTA and CDR2 FQGNSA. CDR3 bases: TGTGCCAGCAGCGGGACTCTTCCCTACGAGCAGTACTTC. Translating it yields CASSGTLPYEQYF. Full variable domain (rest looked up from reference TRBV7-2 and TRBJ2-7): GAGVSQSPSNKVTEKGKDVELRCDPISGHTALYWYRQSLGQGLEFLIYFQGNSAPDKSGLPSDRFSAERTGGSVSTLTIQRTQQEDSAVYLCASSGTLPYEQYFGPGTRLTVT.

There are a few counts of this clonotype. The CDR3 region is CASSTRRTDTQETQYF. The CDR3 DNA follows: TGTGCCAGCAGCACCCGGAGGACAGACACCCAAGAGACCCAGTACTTC. This chain links TRBV7-8 with TRBJ2-5; possibly TRBD1 for D (6 bases). Between the trimmed V and J ends, which lost 5 bases and 1 base, there was a span of 17 bases. CDR1 and CDR2 (germline): SGHVS, FQNEAQ. The CDR3 runs 16 residues.

The chain combines TRBV4-1 with TRBJ2-3, with D possibly matching TRBD2 (7 bases). The V gene lost 3 bases and the J gene lost 2 bases, with 15 bases spanning the gap. CDR1 and CDR2 from the germline V gene are MGHRA and YSYEKL. This CDR3 contains 16 residues. CDR3 sequence: CASSHPRGDNTDTQYF. The CDR3 nucleotides read TGCGCCAGCAGCCATCCCCGGGGGGACAACACAGATACGCAGTATTTT.

The chain uses TRBV25-1 and TRBJ2-7; TRBD1 might be the D (6 bases). The ends were cut back, 5 bases at V and 3 bases at J, with 11 bases in the middle. This CDR3 comprises 13 residues. Germline CDR1 reads MGHDK; CDR2 reads SYGVNS. This chain's CDR3 is CASSPGVDYEQYF. The CDR3 DNA reads as TGTGCCAGCAGTCCAGGGGTCGACTACGAGCAGTACTTC.

Only a few counts were recorded for this clonotype. This rearrangement joins TRBV4-1 to TRBJ1-1; no reliable D call. Germline CDR1 reads MGHRA; CDR2 reads YSYEKL. There are 15 residues in the CDR3. Trimming pared 0 bases from V and 1 base from J, leaving 9 bases between. CDR3 protein: CASSQDAFTNTEAFF. As DNA, the CDR3 is TGCGCCAGCAGCCAAGACGCGTTTACGAACACTGAAGCTTTCTTT.

This clonotype was seen only a few times. J is TRBJ1-1 and V is TRBV5-1, with 11 positions matching TRBD1. CDR1 and CDR2 (germline): SGHRS, YFSETQ. This CDR3 has 15 amino acids. The trim removed 3 bases at V and 1 base at J, leaving 2 bases unmatched. The CDR3 sequence is CASSSGQGENTEAFF. In DNA form, the CDR3 reads TGCGCCAGCAGCTCGGGACAGGGGGAGAACACTGAAGCTTTCTTT.

This clonotype was recorded many times. This sequence joins TRBV3-1 and TRBJ2-1; 7 nucleotides line up with TRBD1. Germline V gene data show CDR1 as LGHDT and CDR2 as YNNKEL (reference sequence). Trimming cost V 6 bases and J 6 bases; bases outside gene matches: 5. The CDR3 sequence is 13 residues long. As DNA, the CDR3 is TGTGCCAGCAGGGTGACAGGGTTCAATGAGCAGTTCTTC. This codes for CASRVTGFNEQFF.

This clonotype was picked up one time. V is TRBV5-1 and J is TRBJ1-2, with D tentatively TRBD1 (5 bases). V gave up 0 bases and J gave up 6 bases, with 12 bases separating them. The CDR3 contains 14 residues. CDR1 is SGHRS, CDR2 YFSETQ, per germline. Here the CDR3 DNA reads TGCGCCAGCAGCTTGGGTACAGGCCGCGATGGCTACACCTTC. This translates into CASSLGTGRDGYTF.

Ten or more counts support this clonotype. The junction departs from germline at one end; a sequencing error may be responsible. The gene calls are TRBV12-3 or TRBV12-4 and TRBJ2-1; 7 bases fit TRBD2. The CDR3 spans 12 residues. CDR3 in amino acids: CASSLADNEQFF. CDR3 nucleotide sequence: TGTGCCAGCAGTCTAGCGGACAATGAGCAGTTCTTC.

This clonotype was seen only a few times. This chain joins TRBV2 and TRBJ2-3, with TRBD2 identical over 14 bases. This CDR3 contains 19 residues. V gave up 3 bases and J gave up 6 bases; unmatched junction bases: 14. The germline CDR1 and CDR2 sequences are SNHLY and FYNNEI. DNA of the CDR3: TGTGCCAGCAGTGACGAGCTGGCCCGGACTAGCGGGGGGATGGATACGCAGTATTTT. Its translation is CASSDELARTSGGMDTQYF.

This chain links TRBV5-1 with TRBJ2-7; the D gene could be TRBD1 or TRBD2 (5 bases each). The V gene's germline CDR1 is SGHRS and CDR2 YFSETQ. The V and J ends lost 4 bases and 1 base respectively, with 15 bases between them. The CDR3 covers 15 residues. CDR3 region: CASSAGTPPSYEQYF. The CDR3 DNA is TGCGCCAGCAGCGCCGGGACCCCACCATCCTACGAGCAGTACTTC. Drawing the rest from reference TRBV5-1 and TRBJ2-7, the complete variable domain is KAGVTQTPRYLIKTRGQQVTLSCSPISGHRSVSWYQQTPGQGLQFLFEYFSETQRNKGNFPGRFSGRQFSNSRSEMNVSTLELGDSALYLCASSAGTPPSYEQYFGPGTRLTVT.

V gene TRBV7-6 combines with J gene TRBJ2-7; no clear D gene. Germline loops: CDR1 SGHVS, CDR2 FNYEAQ. The CDR3 is made up of 15 amino acids. Between the trimmed V and J ends, which lost 3 bases and 6 bases, there was a span of 18 bases. The CDR3 coding sequence is TGTGCCAGCAGCTTTGATCAGGCAGGAATTGGCGAGCAGTACTTC. Its protein is CASSFDQAGIGEQYF.

Ten or more counts support this clonotype. The V call is TRBV3-1, the J call TRBJ1-2; 12 bases map to TRBD1. The trim removed 3 bases at V and 8 bases at J, leaving 4 bases unmatched. CDR3 length equals 14 residues. Germline V gene lookup returns CDR1 LGHDT and CDR2 YNNKEL (reference sequence). The CDR3 DNA is TGTGCCAGCAGCCAGGGACAGGGGGCGGAAGGCTACACCTTC. This sequence encodes CASSQGQGAEGYTF.

The rearrangement links TRBV6-1 to TRBJ2-7; no definite D call. CDR3 length: 16 amino acids. The germline V gene has CDR1 MNHNS and CDR2 SASEGT. Trimming removed 5 bases at V and 4 bases at J, with 21 bases between. The CDR3 sequence: CASSQPASLGPYEQYF. As DNA, the CDR3 is TGTGCCAGCAGTCAGCCCGCGAGTCTCGGGCCATACGAGCAGTACTTC.

This clonotype was detected a few times. The CDR3 coding sequence is TGTGCCACCAGTCCCACTTCCTACAATGAGCAGTTCTTC. Translating it yields CATSPTSYNEQFF. The chain has TRBV24-1 and TRBJ2-1; D gene unclear. The CDR3 has 13 amino acids. V was shortened by 6 bases and J by 1 base, with 6 bases between the two germline ends. CDR1 is KGHDR, CDR2 SFDVKD, per germline.

This chain joins TRBV20-1 and TRBJ2-7; D is perhaps TRBD1 (5 bases). From germline, CDR1 is DFQATT and CDR2 SNEGSKA (reference sequence). This CDR3 spans 13 amino acids. Trimming pared 3 bases from V and 2 bases from J, leaving 11 bases between. The CDR3 sequence is CSASETAAYEQYF. The CDR3 DNA is TGCAGTGCTAGTGAGACAGCAGCCTACGAGCAGTACTTC.

The chain combines TRBV12-3 or TRBV12-4 with TRBJ1-2; D gene ambiguous. This CDR3 region has 14 residues. V lost 2 bases and J 10 bases, leaving 17 bases between the germline ends. The CDR3 sequence is CASSLTVGGPPYTF. The DNA for the CDR3 is TGTGCCAGCAGTTTAACGGTGGGCGGACCCCCCTACACCTTC.

This chain joins TRBV25-1 and TRBJ2-7; D call uncertain. CDR1 is MGHDK, CDR2 SYGVNS, per germline. This CDR3 region has 11 residues. V was pared by 8 bases and J by 3 bases, with 8 bases between. The DNA for the CDR3 is TGTGCCAGCGCCTACGGCTACGAGCAGTACTTC. This translates into CASAYGYEQYF.

This clonotype was found a few times. The genes are TRBV15 and TRBJ2-7; 9 bases line up with TRBD1. The V segment lost 5 bases and the J segment 1 base; nucleotides outside the gene matches: 12. The CDR3 runs 17 residues. CDR1 and CDR2 from the germline V gene are LNHNV and YYDKDF (reference sequence). The CDR3: CATSGLNRDRVSYEQYF. In nucleotides, the CDR3 is TGTGCCACCAGCGGACTAAATCGGGACAGGGTGTCCTACGAGCAGTACTTC.

The genes are TRBV9 and TRBJ2-2, with 9 bases matching TRBD2. Germline CDR1 SGDLS, CDR2 YYNGEE. With 1 base clipped from V and 3 bases from J, the junction kept 7 bases outside the gene matches. This CDR3 spans 17 amino acids. The CDR3 loop reads CASSVNSGTSHTGELFF. The CDR3 DNA reads TGTGCCAGCAGCGTAAACTCCGGGACTAGCCACACCGGGGAGCTGTTTTTT.

This clonotype was observed a handful of times. The chain is built from TRBV12-3 or TRBV12-4 and TRBJ2-3; D remains unclear. The germline V and J ends were trimmed by 6 bases and 2 bases, with 15 bases remaining between them. The CDR3 contains 15 residues. The CDR3 sequence is CASSSFLALTDTQYF. The CDR3, as DNA: TGTGCCAGCAGCTCGTTTTTGGCGCTCACAGATACGCAGTATTTT.